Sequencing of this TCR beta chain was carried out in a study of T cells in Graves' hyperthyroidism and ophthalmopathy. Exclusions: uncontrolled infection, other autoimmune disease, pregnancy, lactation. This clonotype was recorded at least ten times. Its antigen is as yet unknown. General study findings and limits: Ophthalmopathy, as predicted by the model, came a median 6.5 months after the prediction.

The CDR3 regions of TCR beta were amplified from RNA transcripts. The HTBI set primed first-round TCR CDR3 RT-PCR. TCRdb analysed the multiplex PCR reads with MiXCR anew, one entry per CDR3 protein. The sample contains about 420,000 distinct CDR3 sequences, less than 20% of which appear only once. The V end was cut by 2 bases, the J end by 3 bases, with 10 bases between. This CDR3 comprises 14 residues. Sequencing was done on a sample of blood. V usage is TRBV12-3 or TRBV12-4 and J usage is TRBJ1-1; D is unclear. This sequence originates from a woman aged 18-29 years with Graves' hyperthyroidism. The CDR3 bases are TGTGCCAGCAGTTTAACCGGTGGGGACACTGAAGCTTTCTTT. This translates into CASSLTGGDTEAFF.